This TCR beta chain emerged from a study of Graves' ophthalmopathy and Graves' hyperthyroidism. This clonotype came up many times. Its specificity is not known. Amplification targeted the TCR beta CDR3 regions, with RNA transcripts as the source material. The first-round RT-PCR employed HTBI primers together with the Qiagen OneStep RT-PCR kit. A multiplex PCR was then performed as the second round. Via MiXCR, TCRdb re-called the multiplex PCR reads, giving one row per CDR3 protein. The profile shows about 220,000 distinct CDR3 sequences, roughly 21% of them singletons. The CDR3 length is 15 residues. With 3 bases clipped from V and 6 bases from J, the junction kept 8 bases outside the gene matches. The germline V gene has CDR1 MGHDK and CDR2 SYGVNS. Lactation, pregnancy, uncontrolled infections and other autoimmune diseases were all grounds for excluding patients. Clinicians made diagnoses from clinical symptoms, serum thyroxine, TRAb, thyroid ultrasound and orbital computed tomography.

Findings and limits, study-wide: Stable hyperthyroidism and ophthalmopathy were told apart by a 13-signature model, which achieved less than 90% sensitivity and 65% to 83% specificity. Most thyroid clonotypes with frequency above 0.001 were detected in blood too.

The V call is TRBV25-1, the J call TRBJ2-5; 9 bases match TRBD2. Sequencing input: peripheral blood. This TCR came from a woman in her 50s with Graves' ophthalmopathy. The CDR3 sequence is CASSDGGRARKTQYF. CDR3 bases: TGTGCCAGCAGTGATGGCGGGAGGGCCCGAAAGACCCAGTACTTC.